This TCR beta chain was documented in a study of vaccination effects on CD4 cells after COVID-19. Findings and caveats of the study: There was only 1 of 255 vaccine-induced clones in healthy vaccinees that cross-reacted with common cold coronaviruses.

This CDR3 region has 14 residues. V lost 6 bases to trimming and J lost 4 bases; unmatched junction nucleotides: 8. The germline CDR1 and CDR2 sequences are MNHEY and SMNVEV (reference sequence). This clone was seen a handful of times. The antigen is unknown. Only in-frame clones appear in the TCRdb table, and some are missing; sequencing was by immunoSEQ multiplex PCR. The table has about 59,000 clones, roughly 78% seen once. In the ViraFEST assay, antigen-specific CD4+ clonotypes were identified by expansion after peptide-pool stimulation. At the end of about 9 days of culture, CD4+ T cells were isolated. Two doses of BNT162b2 or mRNA-1273 vaccine were administered to participants.

J is TRBJ1-1 and V is TRBV27; 7 nucleotides match TRBD1. This TCR came from a human donor who received a COVID-19 vaccine. This specimen was CD4+ T cells from PBMCs cultured with HCoV-OC43 spike peptides, taken after COVID-19 vaccination. Subset: HCoV-OC43 spike overlapping peptide pool stimulation. CDR3 nucleotides: TGTGCCAGCAGATTTGGACAGGTTGCCACTGAAGCTTTCTTT. Translated, it gives CASRFGQVATEAFF.